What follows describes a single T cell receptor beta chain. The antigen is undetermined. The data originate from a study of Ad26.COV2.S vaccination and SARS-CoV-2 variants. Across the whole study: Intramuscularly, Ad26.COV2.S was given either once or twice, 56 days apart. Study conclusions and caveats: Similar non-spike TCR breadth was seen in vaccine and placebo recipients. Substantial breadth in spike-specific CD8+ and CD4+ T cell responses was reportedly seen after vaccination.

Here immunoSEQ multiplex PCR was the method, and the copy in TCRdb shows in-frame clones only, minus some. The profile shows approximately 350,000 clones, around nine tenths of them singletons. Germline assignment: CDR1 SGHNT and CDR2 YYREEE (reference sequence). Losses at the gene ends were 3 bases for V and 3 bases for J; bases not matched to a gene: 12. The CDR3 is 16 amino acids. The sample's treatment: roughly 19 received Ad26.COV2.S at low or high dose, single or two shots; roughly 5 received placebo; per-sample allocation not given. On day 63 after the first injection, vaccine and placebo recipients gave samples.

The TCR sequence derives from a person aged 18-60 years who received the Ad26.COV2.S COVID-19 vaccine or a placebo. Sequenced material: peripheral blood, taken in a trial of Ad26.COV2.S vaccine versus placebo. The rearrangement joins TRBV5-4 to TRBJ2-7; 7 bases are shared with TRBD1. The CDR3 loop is CASSSPRRDRGYEQYF. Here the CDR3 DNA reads TGTGCCAGCAGCTCTCCCCGCCGGGACAGAGGCTACGAGCAGTACTTC.